What follows are 11 T cell receptor beta chains derived from one specimen sequenced in a study of shared clonotypes between healthy human individuals. Some clones are missing from TCRdb's copy, which holds only in-frame ones; the method was immunoSEQ multiplex PCR. Counted here are some 2,000,000 clones, about 95% occurring once; the ten biggest clones make up about 0.13%. The sample consisted of naive CD4+ T cells sorted from blood. Subset meaning: CD45RA+ positively selected. These receptors were taken from a man between 18 and 29 years old in good health.

This clone has only one observation. The chain employs TRBV2 and TRBJ2-1; D is possibly TRBD1 (6 bases). CDR3 size: 15 residues. V lost 3 bases and J 1 base, leaving 10 bases between the germline ends. Germline V gene lookup returns CDR1 SNHLY and CDR2 FYNNEI. CDR3 sequence reads: CASSEQGRSYNEQFF. The CDR3, as DNA: TGTGCCAGCAGTGAGCAGGGGCGTTCCTACAATGAGCAGTTCTTC.

This rearrangement joins TRBV18 to TRBJ1-6; 9 bases agree with TRBD1. The CDR3 has 18 amino acids. The trim removed 2 bases at V and 10 bases at J, leaving 15 bases unmatched. In germline, CDR1 is KGHSH, CDR2 LQKENI. CDR3 in amino acids: CASSPYPGQGGGGSPLHF. For the CDR3, the DNA is TGTGCCAGCTCACCATATCCGGGACAGGGCGGCGGTGGGTCACCCCTCCACTTT.

The gene calls are TRBV7-2 and TRBJ2-1; 7 nucleotides line up with TRBD2. This CDR3 contains 15 residues. The V segment lost 1 base and the J segment 4 bases; nucleotides outside the gene matches: 4. The germline CDR1 and CDR2 sequences are SGHTA and FQGNSA. The CDR3 nucleotides read TGTGCCAGCAGCTTAGGCGGGAGAGAATACAATGAGCAGTTCTTC. Translation gives CASSLGGREYNEQFF.

The chain uses TRBV7-2 and TRBJ2-1; D perhaps matches TRBD2 (5 bases). Looked up from germline, CDR1 is SGHTA and CDR2 is FQGNSA. The CDR3 length is 15 residues. V lost 2 bases to trimming and J lost 0 bases, with 8 bases between them. The CDR3 is CASSLTGNSYNEQFF. The CDR3 nucleotides read TGTGCCAGCAGCTTAACCGGGAACTCCTACAATGAGCAGTTCTTC.

The chain couples TRBV6-5 to TRBJ2-7; D is undetermined. Trimming stripped 5 bases from V and 2 bases from J, with 10 bases between. CDR1 and CDR2 from the germline V gene are MNHEY and SVGAGI. CDR3 length equals 13 residues. As DNA, the CDR3 is TGTGCCAGCAGTACTCCGTCCCCCTACGAGCAGTACTTC. This gives the protein CASSTPSPYEQYF.

The rearrangement uses TRBV5-1 and TRBJ2-3, with 10 nucleotides matching TRBD2. The trim removed 4 bases at V and 1 base at J, leaving 6 bases unmatched. This CDR3 comprises 16 residues. Germline CDR1 reads SGHRS; CDR2 reads YFSETQ. The CDR3 coding sequence is TGCGCCAGCAGCCCCGGTGGGACTAGCGGCACAGATACGCAGTATTTT. It specifies CASSPGGTSGTDTQYF.

The chain employs TRBV7-6 and TRBJ2-7, with TRBD2 identical over 7 bases. V lost 5 bases and J lost 0; bases outside the gene matches: 10. CDR1 SGHVS and CDR2 FNYEAQ come from the germline V gene. This CDR3 has 16 amino acids. In nucleotides, the CDR3 is TGTGCCAGCAGCCCTACGACTAGCTGGAGCTCCTACGAGCAGTACTTC. It codes for CASSPTTSWSSYEQYF.

This clone has a single count. Distinct nucleotide sequences in the sample also encode this CDR3. The chain carries TRBV5-1 and TRBJ2-1; 12 positions agree with TRBD2. The CDR3 runs to 15 residues. V lost 1 base, J lost 4 bases, and 0 bases stayed unmatched. Germline V gene sequence: CDR1 SGHRS, CDR2 YFSETQ. Here the CDR3 reads CASSLLAGGYNEQFF. CDR3 coding DNA: TGCGCCAGCAGCTTGCTAGCGGGAGGGTACAATGAGCAGTTCTTC.

In DNA form, the CDR3 reads TGTGCTAGTGGTTTGGAGTCCCCGACCTTGGGAAAACTGTTTTTT. Translated, it gives CASGLESPTLGKLFF. The J gene is TRBJ1-4, the V gene TRBV12-5, with unresolved D. V lost 1 base to trimming and J lost 10 bases, with 16 bases between them. Germline V lookup: CDR1 LGHNT, CDR2 FRNRAP. The CDR3 spans 15 residues.

This chain links TRBV19 with TRBJ1-5; tentative D call: TRBD1 (5 bases). This CDR3 comprises 18 residues. The germline V gene has CDR1 LNHDA and CDR2 SQIVND (reference sequence). The V end lost 3 bases, the J end lost 6 bases, and 24 bases lay between the germline ends. The CDR3 sequence is CASSIKPSRQGPSQPQHF. The CDR3 DNA sequence: TGTGCCAGTAGTATCAAACCGTCCCGGCAGGGACCGAGTCAGCCCCAGCATTTT.

This sequence joins TRBV19 and TRBJ1-4; TRBD1 is a possible D gene (5 bases). Germline CDR1 reads LNHDA; CDR2 reads SQIVND (reference sequence). This CDR3 spans 15 amino acids. Trimming shortened V by 2 bases and J by 1 base, and 8 bases separated the two germline ends. CDR3: CASSIRQGTNEKLFF. CDR3 DNA sequence: TGTGCCAGTAGTATAAGGCAGGGAACTAATGAAAAACTGTTTTTT.